This TCR beta chain was captured in a study of blood T cell repertoires in COVID-19. Per the germline V gene, CDR1 is SGHNT and CDR2 is YYREEE (reference sequence). The V and J ends lost 4 bases and 4 bases respectively, with 9 bases between them. The CDR3 length is 13 residues. A remark on this clone: In the same sample, other DNA sequences code for this CDR3.

Profiling relied on immunoSEQ multiplex PCR, and the TCRdb table lists in-frame clones only, not all of them. This sample yields some 450,000 clones, of which 88% are seen a single time; around an eighth belongs to the top ten. The V gene is TRBV5-4, the J gene TRBJ2-1; D possibly corresponds to TRBD1 (5 bases). This receptor was obtained from a woman aged 45-59 years with COVID-19, enrolled during active disease. Specimen: peripheral blood. The CDR3 coding sequence is TGTGCCAGCAGCCCCACAGGATACAATGAGCAGTTCTTC. As protein: CASSPTGYNEQFF. Filled out from reference TRBV5-4 and TRBJ2-1, the complete variable domain reads ETGVTQSPTHLIKTRGQQVTLRCSSQSGHNTVSWYQQALGQGPQFIFQYYREEENGRGNFPPRFSGLQFPNYSSELNVNALELDDSALYLCASSPTGYNEQFFGPGTRLTVL.